This is a list of T cell receptor beta chains from one sample in a study of blood T cells in healthy people across ages. TCRdb processed the 5' RACE reads anew with MiXCR; each CDR3 protein has one entry. In the table there are over 1,500,000 distinct CDR3 sequences, 49% of which are singletons. Material for sequencing was blood. These receptors all stem from a woman aged 40-49 years in good health. The CDR3 runs from the conserved cysteine through the conserved F or W. Fields, in order: J gene, V gene, D gene, clone size, CDR3 protein, CDR3 DNA. The D gene is left open where the match is weak. Clone size is not always given. Where it is, it says once, few, many or a class for expanded clones.

TRBJ1-2,TRBV10-3,.,few,CAISERGIYTF,TGTGCCATCAGTGAGCGGGGGATCTACACCTTC
TRBJ2-3,TRBV18,.,few,CASSARRADTQYF,TGTGCCAGCTCGGCTAGGCGGGCGGATACGCAGTATTTT
TRBJ2-1,TRBV4-1,TRBD1,.,CASSQPTGGVNNEQFF,TGCGCCAGCAGCCAACCGACAGGGGGAGTGAACAATGAGCAGTTCTTC
TRBJ2-1,TRBV4-3,TRBD1,few,CASSQDRQGANNEQFF,TGCGCCAGCAGCCAGGACCGACAGGGGGCCAACAATGAGCAGTTCTTC
TRBJ1-2,TRBV12-3/TRBV12-4,TRBD1,.,CASSGQGQFYGYTF,TGTGCCAGCAGTGGCCAGGGACAGTTCTATGGCTACACCTTC
TRBJ2-4,TRBV4-3,.,.,CASSPDTDKNIQYF,TGCGCCAGCAGCCCCGACACCGACAAAAACATTCAGTACTTC
TRBJ2-5,TRBV4-1,.,.,CASSQDGLGLAIQETQYF,TGCGCCAGCAGCCAAGATGGGTTAGGCCTAGCGATTCAAGAGACCCAGTACTTC
TRBJ1-4,TRBV29-1,TRBD1,.,CSAADRVGEKLFF,TGCAGCGCCGCCGACAGGGTCGGTGAAAAACTGTTTTTT
TRBJ2-1,TRBV7-2,.,.,CASSLAGTVRVNEQFF,TGTGCCAGCAGCTTAGCTGGGACTGTGCGGGTCAATGAGCAGTTCTTC
TRBJ1-2,TRBV5-1,TRBD1,once,CASSGAPDRGSGYTF,TGCGCCAGCAGCGGGGCCCCGGACAGGGGATCTGGCTACACCTTC
TRBJ1-2,TRBV10-3,TRBD1,few,CAISSRTGGAHGYTF,TGTGCCATCAGTAGCCGGACAGGGGGCGCGCATGGCTACACCTTC
TRBJ2-7,TRBV20-1,.,few,CSATGPTYEQYF,TGCAGTGCGACCGGGCCTACCTACGAGCAGTACTTC
TRBJ2-5,TRBV3-1,.,.,CASSQELVEDEQYF,TGTGCCAGCAGCCAAGAATTGGTGGAGGATGAGCAGTACTTC
TRBJ1-2,TRBV5-5,.,.,CASSLPGHLNGYTF,TGTGCCAGCAGCTTGCCAGGCCATTTGAATGGCTACACCTTC
TRBJ1-1,TRBV29-1,.,.,CSVRSRQSNTEAFF,TGCAGCGTCCGCTCCAGGCAGTCGAACACTGAAGCTTTCTTT
TRBJ1-2,TRBV7-9,.,few,CASSRPTGVKGYTF,TGTGCCAGCAGCCGGCCGACCGGGGTCAAGGGCTACACCTTC
TRBJ2-7,TRBV12-3/TRBV12-4,.,.,CASSSNGVHEQYF,TGTGCCAGCAGTTCTAACGGGGTTCACGAGCAGTACTTC
TRBJ1-6,TRBV18,.,.,CASSPGQQSPLHF,TGTGCCAGCTCACCGGGACAACAGTCACCCCTCCACTTT
TRBJ2-1,TRBV7-2,TRBD2,.,CASIRVAGGEQFF,TGTGCCAGCATCCGGGTAGCGGGCGGTGAGCAGTTCTTC
TRBJ1-1,TRBV14,.,.,CASRPRVMNTEAFF,TGTGCCAGCAGACCCCGAGTTATGAACACTGAAGCTTTCTTT
TRBJ2-1,TRBV6-2/TRBV6-3,TRBD1,.,CASSGTGHPSYNEQFF,TGTGCCAGCAGCGGGACAGGGCACCCCTCCTACAATGAGCAGTTCTTC
TRBJ2-5,TRBV24-1,.,.,CATSWGIRNQETQYF,TGTGCCACCAGTTGGGGGATCAGAAACCAAGAGACCCAGTACTTC
TRBJ2-5,TRBV24-1,.,.,CATSGGEPQETQYF,TGTGCCACCAGTGGAGGGGAACCGCAAGAGACCCAGTACTTC
TRBJ2-5,TRBV3-1,TRBD2,.,CASSQGGGGAYNEQYF,TGTGCCAGCAGCCAAGGTGGCGGGGGGGCCTACAATGAGCAGTACTTC
TRBJ2-5,TRBV9,.,.,CANSVGQAGLQETQYF,TGTGCCAACAGCGTAGGCCAGGCGGGGCTCCAAGAGACCCAGTACTTC
TRBJ2-5,TRBV29-1,.,.,CSVEGRSGETQYF,TGCAGCGTTGAAGGGCGCTCGGGGGAGACCCAGTACTTC
TRBJ2-5,TRBV7-9,.,.,CASGGSGTQYF,TGTGCCAGCGGGGGCTCGGGGACCCAGTACTTC
TRBJ2-1,TRBV4-3,.,few,CASSHQDNEQFF,TGCGCCAGCAGCCACCAAGACAATGAGCAGTTCTTC
TRBJ2-3,TRBV7-9,.,.,CASSPKVDSTDTQYF,TGTGCCAGCAGTCCTAAGGTTGACAGCACAGATACGCAGTATTTT
TRBJ2-3,TRBV11-2,TRBD2,.,CASSLLRGGDTQYF,TGTGCCAGCAGCTTACTTCGGGGGGGCGATACGCAGTATTTT